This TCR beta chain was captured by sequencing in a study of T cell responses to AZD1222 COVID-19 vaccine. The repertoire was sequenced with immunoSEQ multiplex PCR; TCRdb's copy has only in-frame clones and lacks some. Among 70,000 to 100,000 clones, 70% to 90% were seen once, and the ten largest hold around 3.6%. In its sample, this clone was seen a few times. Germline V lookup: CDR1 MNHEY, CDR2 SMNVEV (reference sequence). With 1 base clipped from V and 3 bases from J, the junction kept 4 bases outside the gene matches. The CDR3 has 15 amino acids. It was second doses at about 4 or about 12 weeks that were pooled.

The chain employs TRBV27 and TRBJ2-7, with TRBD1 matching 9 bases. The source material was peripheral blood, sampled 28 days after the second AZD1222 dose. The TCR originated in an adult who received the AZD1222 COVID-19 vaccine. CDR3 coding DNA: TGTGCCAGCAGTTTATATTCGGGACAGGGCTACGAGCAGTACTTC. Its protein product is CASSLYSGQGYEQYF.